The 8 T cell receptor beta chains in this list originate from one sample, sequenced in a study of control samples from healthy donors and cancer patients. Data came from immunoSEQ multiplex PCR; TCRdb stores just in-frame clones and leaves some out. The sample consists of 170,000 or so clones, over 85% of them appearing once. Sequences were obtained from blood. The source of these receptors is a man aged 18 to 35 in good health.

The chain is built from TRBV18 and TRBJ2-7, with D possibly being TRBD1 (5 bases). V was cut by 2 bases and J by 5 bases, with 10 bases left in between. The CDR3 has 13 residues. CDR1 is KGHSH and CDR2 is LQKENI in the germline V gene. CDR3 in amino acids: CASSPLGRNEQYF. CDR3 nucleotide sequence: TGTGCCAGCTCACCATTGGGGCGGAACGAGCAGTACTTC. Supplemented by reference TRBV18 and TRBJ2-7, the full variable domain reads NAGVMQNPRHLVRRRGQEARLRCSPMKGHSHVYWYRQLPEEGLKFMVYLQKENIIDESGMPKERFSAEFPKEGPSILRIQQVVRGDSAAYFCASSPLGRNEQYFGPGTRLTVT.

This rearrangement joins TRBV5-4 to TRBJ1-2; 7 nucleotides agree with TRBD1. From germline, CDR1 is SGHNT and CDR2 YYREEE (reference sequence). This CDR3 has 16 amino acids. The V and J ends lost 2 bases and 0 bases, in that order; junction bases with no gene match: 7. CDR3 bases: TGTGCCAGCAGCTTCAGCCGGGACAGAGCTAACTATGGCTACACCTTC. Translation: CASSFSRDRANYGYTF.

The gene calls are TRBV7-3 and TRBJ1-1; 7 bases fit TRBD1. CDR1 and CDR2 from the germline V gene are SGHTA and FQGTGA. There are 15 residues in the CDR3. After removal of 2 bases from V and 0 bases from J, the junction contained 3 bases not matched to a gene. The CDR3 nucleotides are TGTGCCAGCAGCTTAGACAGGGAAGTGAACACTGAAGCTTTCTTT. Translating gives CASSLDREVNTEAFF. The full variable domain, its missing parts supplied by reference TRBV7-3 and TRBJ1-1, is GAGVSQTPSNKVTEKGKYVELRCDPISGHTALYWYRQSLGQGPEFLIYFQGTGAADDSGLPNDRFFAVRPEGSVSTLKIQRTERGDSAVYLCASSLDREVNTEAFFGQGTRLTVV.

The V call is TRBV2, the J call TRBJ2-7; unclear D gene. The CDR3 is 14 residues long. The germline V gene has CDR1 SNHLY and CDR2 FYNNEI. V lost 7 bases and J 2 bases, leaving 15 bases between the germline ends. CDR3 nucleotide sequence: TGTGCCAGCACTCTCGGTGGCACAGCCTACGAGCAGTACTTC. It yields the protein CASTLGGTAYEQYF.

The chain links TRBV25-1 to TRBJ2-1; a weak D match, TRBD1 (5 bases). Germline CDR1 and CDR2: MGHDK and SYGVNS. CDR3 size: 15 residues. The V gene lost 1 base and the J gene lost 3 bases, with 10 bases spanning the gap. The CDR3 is CASSESGLIYNEQFF. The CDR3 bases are TGTGCCAGCAGTGAATCAGGGTTAATCTACAATGAGCAGTTCTTC.

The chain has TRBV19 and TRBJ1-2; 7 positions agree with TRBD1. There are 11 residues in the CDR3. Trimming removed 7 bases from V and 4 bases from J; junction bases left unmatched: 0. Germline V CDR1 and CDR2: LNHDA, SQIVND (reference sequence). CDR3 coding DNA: TGTGCCAGTAAGGGGGCCTATGGCTACACCTTC. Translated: CASKGAYGYTF.

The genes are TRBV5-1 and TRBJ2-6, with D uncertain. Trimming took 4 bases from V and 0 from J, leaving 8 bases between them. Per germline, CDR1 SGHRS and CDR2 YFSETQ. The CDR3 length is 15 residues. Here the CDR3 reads CASSVPDSGANVLTF. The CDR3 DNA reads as TGCGCCAGCAGCGTCCCGGACTCTGGGGCCAACGTCCTGACTTTC.

CDR3 region: CASSPTVTSGLEGETQYF. CDR3 DNA: TGTGCCAGCTCACCTACGGTAACTAGCGGGTTGGAAGGGGAGACCCAGTACTTC. This rearrangement joins TRBV18 to TRBJ2-5, with 9 bases identical to TRBD2. The CDR3 runs 18 residues. Trimming at V came to 3 bases and at J to 5 bases, leaving 16 bases not matched to a gene. Per the germline V gene, CDR1 is KGHSH and CDR2 is LQKENI. Variable domain in full (rest from reference TRBV18 and TRBJ2-5): NAGVMQNPRHLVRRRGQEARLRCSPMKGHSHVYWYRQLPEEGLKFMVYLQKENIIDESGMPKERFSAEFPKEGPSILRIQQVVRGDSAAYFCASSPTVTSGLEGETQYFGPGTRLLVL.